A selection of T cell receptor beta chains follows, all from one sample in a study of cytomegalovirus exposure and HLA in healthy donors. Method: immunoSEQ multiplex PCR; TCRdb's copy keeps in-frame clones and lacks some. The repertoire holds 100,000 to 140,000 clones, with about 80% as singletons. Sample: PBMCs. The origin of the receptors is a man younger than 45 in good health and CMV-seropositive. The CDR3 runs from the conserved cysteine through the conserved F or W. D genes are given only for firm matches. Expanded clones are given a class, and other clones once, few, many or no size at all.

J | D | V | size | DNA | CDR3
TRBJ2-1 | NA | TRBV18 | NA | TGTGCCAGCTCACCAGAGTACAGGGATGGGCAGTTCTTC | CASSPEYRDGQFF
TRBJ1-6 | TRBD1 | TRBV2 | NA | TGTGCCAGCAGAACACAGGGGGCGCGTTCACCCCTCCACTTT | CASRTQGARSPLHF
TRBJ1-1 | NA | TRBV9 | NA | TGTGCCAGCAGCGTAGCGGCAGGCATGAACACTGAAGCTTTCTTT | CASSVAAGMNTEAFF
TRBJ2-7 | TRBD1 | TRBV10-3 | NA | TGTGCCATCAGTGCCTCCGGGACAGCCTCCTACGAGCAGTACTTC | CAISASGTASYEQYF
TRBJ2-2 | TRBD1 | TRBV2 | NA | TGTGCCAGCAGTCTACAGGGGGCCGGGGAGCTGTTTTTT | CASSLQGAGELFF
TRBJ2-2 | NA | TRBV5-6 | once | TGTGCCAGCAGCTCCCTAGGGGCGAACACCGGGGAGCTGTTTTTT | CASSSLGANTGELFF
TRBJ1-2 | TRBD1 | TRBV7-9 | NA | TGTTCCAGCAGCCCCCGGGGGGACAGGGAAAACTATGGCTACACCTTC | CSSSPRGDRENYGYTF
TRBJ2-7 | TRBD1 | TRBV19 | NA | TGTGCCAGTAGTATAACCGAGACAGGGAAGTTTTCCTACGAGCAGTACTTC | CASSITETGKFSYEQYF
TRBJ2-2 | TRBD2 | TRBV2 | once | TGTGCCAGCACTGGACTAGCATTTATTACGGACACCGGGGAGCTGTTTTTT | CASTGLAFITDTGELFF
TRBJ1-4 | NA | TRBV12-5 | NA | TGTGCTAGTGCCATGATCCCCAAGGGAGGCGGTAATGAAAAACTGTTTTTT | CASAMIPKGGGNEKLFF
TRBJ2-1 | TRBD2 | TRBV5-1 | NA | TGCGCCAGCAGCTTGGTAGCGGGGGGTTCTGGGGAGCAGTTCTTC | CASSLVAGGSGEQFF
TRBJ1-1 | TRBD1 | TRBV7-9 | NA | TGTGCCAGCACTCCCCTGAAAGGACAGGGGGCGCGGAGCACTGAAGCTTTCTTT | CASTPLKGQGARSTEAFF
TRBJ2-7 | TRBD2 | TRBV7-8 | NA | TGTGCCAGCAGCTTAGAACTAGCGGGGGTCCACGAGCAGTACTTC | CASSLELAGVHEQYF
TRBJ1-4 | NA | TRBV6-5 | NA | TGTGCCAGCTTCGGGGGAGCTAATGAAAAACTGTTTTTT | CASFGGANEKLFF
TRBJ2-7 | NA | TRBV30 | NA | TGTGCCTGGAGTTTCTTCTCGAACTCCCCCTACGAGCAGTACTTC | CAWSFFSNSPYEQYF
TRBJ1-1 | NA | TRBV7-2 | once | TGTGCCAGCAGCTCCGAGTTCACTGAAGCTTTCTTT | CASSSEFTEAFF
TRBJ2-7 | NA | TRBV7-2 | NA | TGTGCCAGCAGCTTAAGTCCAGGGCCCTACGAGCAGTACTTC | CASSLSPGPYEQYF
TRBJ1-5 | NA | TRBV29-1 | NA | TGCAGCGTTGTGGCAGGAGGAGATCAGCCCCAGCATTTT | CSVVAGGDQPQHF
TRBJ2-1 | NA | TRBV4-2 | few | TGTGCCAGCAGCCCCGGGTCATACAATGAGCAGTTCTTC | CASSPGSYNEQFF
TRBJ1-1 | NA | TRBV19 | NA | TGTGCCAGTAGAGACAGGACTGAAGCTTTCTTT | CASRDRTEAFF
TRBJ2-3 | NA | TRBV6-4 | NA | TGTGCCAGCAGTTCACAGGGTGGCACAGATACGCAGTATTTT | CASSSQGGTDTQYF
TRBJ1-6 | NA | TRBV25-1 | NA | TGTGCCAGCCAACAACGGAGCTCCTATAATTCACCCCTCCACTTT | CASQQRSSYNSPLHF
TRBJ1-6 | NA | TRBV18 | NA | TGTGCCAGCTCACCGTACGGGGAACCCCTCCACTTT | CASSPYGEPLHF
TRBJ2-2 | TRBD2 | TRBV7-6 | NA | TGTGCCAGCAGCTCCCGACTAGCGGGGCTTGGAGGGGAGCTGTTTTTT | CASSSRLAGLGGELFF
TRBJ1-1 | TRBD1 | TRBV27 | NA | TGTGCCAGCAGTTTGGGACAGGGATGGCGCGAAGCTTTCTTT | CASSLGQGWREAFF
TRBJ2-7 | NA | TRBV7-9 | NA | TGTGCCAGCAGCTTAGCGGGGACACTCTACGAGCAGTACTTC | CASSLAGTLYEQYF
TRBJ2-1 | TRBD2 | TRBV6-4 | NA | TGTGCCAGCAGTCATTCTAGCGGGGGGGAAGGGGAACAGTTCTTC | CASSHSSGGEGEQFF
TRBJ2-1 | TRBD2 | TRBV7-6 | NA | TGTGCCAGCAGCTTAATAGCGGGGGGGCTCGATGAGCAGTTCTTC | CASSLIAGGLDEQFF
TRBJ1-1 | NA | TRBV5-1 | NA | TGCGCCAGCAGCCGGGACGGGGGGGGATACACTGAAGCTTTCTTT | CASSRDGGGYTEAFF
TRBJ2-2 | NA | TRBV7-6 | NA | TGTGCCAGCAGCTTAATGCAGACGAACACCGGGGAGCTGTTTTTT | CASSLMQTNTGELFF
TRBJ2-3 | NA | TRBV5-1 | NA | TGCGCCAGCAGCCGACAGATAACAGATACGCAGTATTTT | CASSRQITDTQYF
TRBJ2-7 | TRBD1 | TRBV7-9 | NA | TGTGCCAGCAAAGGAGAGGGGGCAACAGAGCAGTACTTC | CASKGEGATEQYF